This T cell receptor (beta chain) was sequenced in a study of T cells in localized non-small cell lung cancer. Points from the study as a whole: Detection in adjacent lung was observed for a median around 59 of the top 100 tumor clones. Patients showing higher blood T cell density tended to see longer overall survival. Highest T cell clonality was seen in uninvolved adjacent lung, surpassing that measured in tumor.

This clone was seen a single time. Its specificity is unknown. There are 15 residues in the CDR3. V was pared by 0 bases and J by 2 bases, with 11 bases between. The germline CDR1 and CDR2 sequences are MNHEY and SVGAGI. Method: immunoSEQ multiplex PCR; TCRdb's copy keeps in-frame clones and lacks some. The table shows 90,000 to 95,000 clones, with approximately 90% occurring only once. This receptor was identified in a man between 40 and 75 years old with stage I squamous cell lung carcinoma. The genes are TRBV6-5 and TRBJ2-7; the D gene is possibly TRBD2 (6 bases). The sample here was peripheral blood, taken before any cancer treatment. The CDR3 sequence: CASSYSGLRAYEQYF. The CDR3 region has the DNA TGTGCCAGCAGTTACTCGGGACTGCGAGCCTACGAGCAGTACTTC.